This T cell receptor (beta chain) was identified during a study of cytomegalovirus exposure and HLA in healthy donors. General observations from the study: Prior analysis indicated that the majority of TCR beta V segments exhibited productivity approximately 87% or approximately 30% of the time.

Primers for the PCR totalled 60 Vbeta and 13 Jbeta. The data were produced by immunoSEQ multiplex PCR, yet TCRdb's version contains in-frame clones alone and is incomplete. The sample contains 150,000 or so clones, under 70% of which appear only once. Between the trimmed V and J ends, which lost 3 bases and 5 bases, there was a span of 16 bases. CDR1 is MGHDK, CDR2 SYGVNS, per germline. The CDR3 has 15 amino acids. Turning to this clone: Its antigen is currently unknown.

V gene TRBV25-1 combines with J gene TRBJ1-2; possibly TRBD1 for D (6 bases). The clonotype comes from a woman aged 25-40 years in good health and CMV-seropositive. The specimen sequenced was PBMCs. CDR3 sequence reads: CASSDSLGGVYGYTF. The CDR3 nucleotides read TGTGCCAGCAGTGACTCATTAGGGGGGGTGTATGGCTACACCTTC.